A single sample is the source of the 18 T cell receptor beta chains below, sequenced in a study of OX40 agonist ivuxolimab in advanced cancers. Produced via immunoSEQ multiplex PCR; TCRdb's table is partial and in-frame only. The sample has tens of thousands of clones, 75% to 90% seen once. Specimen: CD4+ or CD8+ T cells sorted from blood, collected in a trial of the OX40 agonist ivuxolimab. Receptors were obtained from an adult with an advanced solid tumor such as melanoma, head and neck, liver or kidney cancer.

The J gene is TRBJ1-2, the V gene TRBV4-1; TRBD1 aligns across 11 bases. Germline V CDR1 and CDR2: MGHRA, YSYEKL. After removal of 0 bases from V and 4 bases from J, the junction contained 4 bases not matched to a gene. The CDR3 consists of 16 residues. The DNA of the CDR3 is TGCGCCAGCAGCCAAGATAGCGGGACAGGGGGCTATGGCTACACCTTC. Translation gives CASSQDSGTGGYGYTF.

V usage is TRBV7-9 and J usage is TRBJ1-2; weak D call: TRBD1 (5 bases). The V gene lost 1 base and the J gene lost 8 bases, with 8 bases spanning the gap. There are 12 residues in the CDR3. Germline CDR1 and CDR2: SEHNR and FQNEAQ (reference sequence). The CDR3 DNA reads as TGTGCCAGCAGCTTAGAGGGGCAGGGCTACACCTTC. As protein: CASSLEGQGYTF.

This clone was seen more than once but under ten times. The V and J genes are TRBV30 and TRBJ2-7; 9 nucleotides line up with TRBD1. With 3 bases clipped from V and 4 bases from J, the junction kept 1 base outside the gene matches. The CDR3 sequence is 12 residues long. In germline, CDR1 is GTSNPN, CDR2 SVGIG (reference sequence). This CDR3 reads CAWRDRGYEQYF. As DNA, the CDR3 is TGTGCCTGGAGGGACAGGGGTTACGAGCAGTACTTC.

Only a few counts were recorded for this clone. The chain has TRBV7-9 and TRBJ2-1, with TRBD2 matching 12 bases. There are 15 residues in the CDR3. CDR1 is SEHNR and CDR2 is FQNEAQ in the germline V gene (reference sequence). After removal of 5 bases from V and 8 bases from J, the junction contained 7 bases not matched to a gene. This CDR3 reads CASSMTSGGLDEQFF. CDR3 nucleotide sequence: TGTGCCAGCAGCATGACTAGCGGGGGCCTAGATGAGCAGTTCTTC.

The CDR3 protein is CASSQDPGTSEARAQYF. The CDR3 bases are TGCGCCAGCAGCCAAGATCCGGGGACTAGCGAGGCGAGGGCGCAGTATTTT. The chain uses TRBV4-3 and TRBJ2-3, with 10 bases aligning to TRBD2. After removal of 0 bases from V and 10 bases from J, the junction contained 13 bases not matched to a gene. Germline V CDR1 and CDR2: LGHNA, YSLEER. The CDR3 covers 17 residues.

The table lists this clone with a count of one. The chain carries TRBV4-1 and TRBJ2-7; 15 bases align to TRBD2. The CDR3 runs 15 residues. Germline CDR1 reads MGHRA; CDR2 reads YSYEKL. The ends lost 6 bases at V and 4 bases at J; junction bases unmatched: 4. This CDR3 is CASSTGLAGGYEQYF. DNA of the CDR3: TGCGCCAGCAGTACCGGACTAGCGGGAGGGTACGAGCAGTACTTC.

The chain is built from TRBV5-1 and TRBJ1-1; D is undetermined. The CDR3 runs 13 residues. Germline-derived CDR1 and CDR2 are SGHRS and YFSETQ. V lost 0 bases to trimming and J lost 1 base, with 4 bases between them. CDR3 nucleotide sequence: TGCGCCAGCAGCTTGGCCGCGAACACTGAAGCTTTCTTT. Protein sequence: CASSLAANTEAFF.

This clone was found a few times. The chain has TRBV7-3 and TRBJ2-1; D possibly corresponds to TRBD2 (6 bases). Germline V gene lookup returns CDR1 SGHTA and CDR2 FQGTGA. This CDR3 region has 15 residues. V was clipped by 4 bases and J by 5 bases, with 15 bases between them. CDR3 DNA: TGTGCCAGCAGCTCCCGGGACTGGGGAGACAATGAGCAGTTCTTC. Protein product: CASSSRDWGDNEQFF.

The chain recombines TRBV4-1 with TRBJ2-5, with 8 positions matching TRBD2. The ends lost 0 bases at V and 2 bases at J; junction bases unmatched: 2. CDR1 is MGHRA and CDR2 is YSYEKL in the germline V gene. The length of the CDR3 is 15 residues. The CDR3 here is CASSQDRGGQETQYF. The CDR3 DNA reads TGCGCCAGCAGCCAAGATCGGGGGGGGCAAGAGACCCAGTACTTC.

This clone was counted only a few times. V is TRBV9 and J is TRBJ1-5, with TRBD1 as a possible D gene (5 bases). The CDR3 extends over 13 amino acids. Trimming cost V 4 bases and J 7 bases, with 12 bases left between them. Germline CDR1 is SGDLS and CDR2 is YYNGEE. The CDR3 bases are TGTGCCAGCAGCCTTGGGGGAGGACAGCCCCAGCATTTT. Its protein is CASSLGGGQPQHF.

The rearrangement links TRBV19 to TRBJ2-1, with TRBD2 matching 10 bases. The CDR3 runs to 17 residues. CDR1 is LNHDA and CDR2 is SQIVND in the germline V gene (reference sequence). After removal of 3 bases from V and 0 bases from J, the junction contained 5 bases not matched to a gene. The CDR3 loop reads CASSIDSGGSSYNEQFF. The DNA of the CDR3 is TGTGCCAGTAGTATCGATAGCGGGGGGAGCTCCTACAATGAGCAGTTCTTC.

This clone appeared a few times. V is TRBV27 and J is TRBJ1-1; D gene ambiguous. The CDR3 runs to 13 residues. Germline V gene data show CDR1 as MNHEY and CDR2 as SMNVEV (reference sequence). The V gene lost 5 bases and the J gene lost 0 bases, with 7 bases spanning the gap. CDR3 bases: TGTGCCAGCAGTATCTTCATGAACACTGAAGCTTTCTTT. Translated, it gives CASSIFMNTEAFF.

The chain uses TRBV12-5 and TRBJ1-3; D call uncertain. Germline V lookup: CDR1 LGHNT, CDR2 FRNRAP. The CDR3 spans 15 residues. V lost 4 bases and J 0 bases, leaving 10 bases between the germline ends. CDR3 nucleotide sequence: TGTGCTAGTGGTTCCGGAGGGAACTCTGGAAACACCATATATTTT. Translation gives CASGSGGNSGNTIYF. The full variable domain, its missing parts supplied by reference TRBV12-5 and TRBJ1-3, is DARVTQTPRHKVTEMGQEVTMRCQPILGHNTVFWYRQTMMQGLELLAYFRNRAPLDDSGMPKDRFSAEMPDATLATLKIQPSEPRDSAVYFCASGSGGNSGNTIYFGEGSWLTVV.

CDR3 sequence: CASSFTGGAGDTQYF. CDR3 in DNA: TGTGCCAGCAGCTTTACAGGGGGCGCAGGGGATACGCAGTATTTT. V and J are TRBV7-3 and TRBJ2-3; TRBD1 matches at 9 bases. Germline CDR1 and CDR2: SGHTA and FQGTGA. Losses at the gene ends were 3 bases for V and 6 bases for J; bases not matched to a gene: 7. The CDR3 totals 15 residues.

With regard to this clone: The DNA is left out, because the CDR3 cannot be placed on it with certainty; the CDR3 is given as TCRdb lists it. The chain combines TRBV27 with TRBJ2-2; the table gives TRBD1 as D, unverified against the DNA. Germline lookup yields CDR1 MNHEY and CDR2 SMNVEV (reference sequence). Inclusive of both ends, the CDR3 amounts to 19 amino acids. Here the CDR3 reads CASSLLYFFGHTNTGELFF.

The genes are TRBV9 and TRBJ2-7, with 11 bases identical to TRBD1. From germline, CDR1 is SGDLS and CDR2 YYNGEE. V lost 3 bases to trimming and J lost 2 bases; unmatched junction nucleotides: 4. The CDR3 runs 15 residues. The CDR3 reads CASSAGTGGPYEQYF. The CDR3 coding sequence is TGTGCCAGCAGCGCCGGGACAGGGGGGCCCTACGAGCAGTACTTC.

This clone was counted a single time. The chain carries TRBV7-6 and TRBJ1-1; 9 nucleotides match TRBD1. The V gene's germline CDR1 is SGHVS and CDR2 FNYEAQ. V lost 2 bases to trimming and J lost 0 bases; unmatched junction nucleotides: 4. The length of the CDR3 is 16 residues. CDR3 DNA sequence: TGTGCCAGCAGCTTAACAGACAGGGGGATGAACACTGAAGCTTTCTTT. Its protein product is CASSLTDRGMNTEAFF.

The V and J genes are TRBV9 and TRBJ2-7; no clear D gene. The CDR3 is 13 amino acids. With 5 bases removed from V and 2 bases from J, the gap between germline ends came to 11 bases. Germline CDR1 is SGDLS and CDR2 is YYNGEE. CDR3 bases: TGTGCCAGCAGTGCAGGCAATACCTACGAGCAGTACTTC. Translated, it gives CASSAGNTYEQYF.